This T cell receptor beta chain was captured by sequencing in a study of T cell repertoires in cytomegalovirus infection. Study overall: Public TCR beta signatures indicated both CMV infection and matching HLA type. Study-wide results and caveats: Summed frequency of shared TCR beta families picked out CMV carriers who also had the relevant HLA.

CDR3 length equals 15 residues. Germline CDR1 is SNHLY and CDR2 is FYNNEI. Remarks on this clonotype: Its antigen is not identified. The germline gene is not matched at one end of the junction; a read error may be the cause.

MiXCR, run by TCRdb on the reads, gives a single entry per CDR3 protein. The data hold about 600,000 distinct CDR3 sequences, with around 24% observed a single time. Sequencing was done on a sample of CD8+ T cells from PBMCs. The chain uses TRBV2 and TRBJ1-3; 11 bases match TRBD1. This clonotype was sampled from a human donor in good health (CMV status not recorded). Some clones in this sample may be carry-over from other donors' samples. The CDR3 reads CPSSTGQGVWNTIYF. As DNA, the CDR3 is TGTCCCAGCAGTACGGGACAGGGGGTTTGGAACACCATATATTTT.